This entry concerns a single TCR beta chain. This sample was taken from a study of blood T cell repertoires in COVID-19. Looking at the study overall: Both acute and convalescent COVID-19 samples were obtained from the United States, Italy and Spain. From T cells, B-cell-depleted T cells, or PBMCs came the material, which was cDNA or gDNA.

This CDR3 spans 16 amino acids. The germline V gene encodes CDR1 SGHRS and CDR2 YFSETQ. J was trimmed by 3 bases and V by 4 bases; bases with no gene match: 6. Original processing notes: Estimation of nucleated cell counts was performed using reference gene primer amplification. Clones were read by immunoSEQ multiplex PCR, and TCRdb kept only the in-frame ones, dropping some. D and trimming come from the DNA, and the V and J calls and clone size come from that table. This sample yields hundreds of thousands of clones, of which roughly 82% are seen a single time; roughly 4.6% belongs to the top ten. The V call is TRBV5-1, the J call TRBJ2-2; TRBD1 aligns across 10 bases. The TCR was taken from an elderly woman with active or convalescent COVID-19. The sample was peripheral blood. CDR3 nucleotide sequence: TGCGCCAGCAGCCCAGGGGGACAGGGGTACACCGGGGAGCTGTTTTTT. Encoded protein: CASSPGGQGYTGELFF.